One and the same sample provided the 25 T cell receptor beta chains below, sequenced in a study of T cells in Graves' hyperthyroidism and ophthalmopathy. Researchers amplified the TCR beta CDR3 regions from RNA transcripts. TCR CDR3 underwent first-round RT-PCR with the HTBI primer set. Each CDR3 protein gets one entry after TCRdb re-called the multiplex PCR reads with MiXCR. The top ten clones hold around 44% of a sample with roughly 500,000 distinct CDR3 sequences, around 43% of them seen once. The sequenced material came from peripheral blood or thyroid tissue (not recorded which). These receptors originate from an adult woman with Graves' disease, either hyperthyroidism or ophthalmopathy (not recorded which).

This clonotype was picked up many times. V gene TRBV3-1 combines with J gene TRBJ1-6; 12 bases line up with TRBD1. Germline loops: CDR1 LGHDT, CDR2 YNNKEL (reference sequence). The CDR3 is 15 residues long. V shed 1 base and J 10 bases; nucleotides not matched to a gene: 2. The chain's CDR3 is CASSQAGQGASPLHF. The CDR3 DNA reads as TGTGCCAGCAGCCAAGCGGGACAGGGGGCATCACCCCTCCACTTT.

V usage is TRBV10-2 and J usage is TRBJ2-7; TRBD2 aligns across 11 bases. Per the germline V gene, CDR1 is WSHSY and CDR2 is SAAADI. The CDR3 has 14 residues. Unmatched junction bases numbered 7, after V lost 6 bases and J lost 6 bases. The CDR3 loop reads CASRGTSGILEQYF. The CDR3 DNA is TGCGCCAGCAGAGGGACTAGCGGAATTCTCGAGCAGTACTTC.

The J gene is TRBJ1-4, the V gene TRBV5-8; D possibly corresponds to TRBD1 (6 bases). The ends were cut back, 5 bases at V and 6 bases at J, with 14 bases in the middle. The CDR3 is made up of 14 amino acids. Germline V lookup: CDR1 SGHTS, CDR2 YDEGEE. CDR3 region: CASRTQGSDEKLFF. In nucleotides, the CDR3 is TGTGCCAGCAGAACCCAGGGGTCGGATGAAAAACTGTTTTTT.

This clonotype has at least ten counts. The chain links TRBV29-1 to TRBJ2-3, with 9 bases that match TRBD2. V gave up 6 bases and J gave up 6 bases; unmatched junction bases: 4. Looked up from germline, CDR1 is SQVTM and CDR2 is ANQGSEA. There are 12 residues in the CDR3. In DNA form, the CDR3 reads TGCAGCGTATGGACTAGCGCGGATACGCAGTATTTT. This codes for CSVWTSADTQYF.

This clonotype has a count of ten or more. The chain has TRBV7-9 and TRBJ1-2; 7 bases are a match to TRBD1. CDR3 length equals 14 residues. After removal of 5 bases from V and 6 bases from J, the junction contained 9 bases not matched to a gene. CDR1 is SEHNR, CDR2 FQNEAQ, per germline (reference sequence). CDR3 residues: CASSLGDRMDGYTF. The CDR3 region has the DNA TGTGCCAGCAGCCTAGGGGACAGAATGGATGGCTACACCTTC.

This clonotype has at least ten counts. V usage is TRBV9 and J usage is TRBJ2-5, with TRBD2 as a possible D gene (5 bases). The germline V gene has CDR1 SGDLS and CDR2 YYNGEE. The CDR3 is made up of 17 amino acids. V lost 0 bases and J 5 bases, leaving 20 bases between the germline ends. The CDR3: CASSVAVGSAPRETQYF. The CDR3 region has the DNA TGTGCCAGCAGCGTAGCTGTAGGGAGCGCGCCGAGGGAGACCCAGTACTTC.

This clonotype was seen many times. In nucleotides, the CDR3 is TGTGCCAGCAGCTTGGAGGTACAGCTGGACACCTCCGGGACCCAGTACTTC. This sequence encodes CASSLEVQLDTSGTQYF. The V gene is TRBV5-6, the J gene TRBJ2-5; TRBD1 might be the D (5 bases). In germline, CDR1 is SGHDT, CDR2 YYEEEE. This CDR3 is built from 17 residues. Trimming left V 0 bases short and J 7 bases short, with 22 bases between.

This clonotype came up many times. The genes are TRBV12-3 or TRBV12-4 and TRBJ1-5, with 10 bases matching TRBD1. With V trimmed by 6 bases and J by 0 bases, 5 bases remained unmatched. The CDR3 sequence is 16 residues long. The CDR3 DNA sequence: TGTGCCAGCAGGGGACAGGGGCAGTATAGCAATCAGCCCCAGCATTTT. Amino acids: CASRGQGQYSNQPQHF.

In this sample, this clonotype turned up many times. This chain links TRBV20-1 with TRBJ1-1; maybe TRBD1 (6 bases). The CDR3 totals 13 residues. CDR1 and CDR2 from the germline V gene are DFQATT and SNEGSKA (reference sequence). V lost 7 bases, J lost 3 bases, and 15 bases lay in between. CDR3 in DNA: TGCAGTGTAGGGGGGATTTGGCACACTGAAGCTTTCTTT. Residues: CSVGGIWHTEAFF.

This clonotype was seen at least ten times. The J gene is TRBJ1-1, the V gene TRBV14, with a possible D match to TRBD1 (5 bases). This CDR3 is built from 14 residues. Germline V gene lookup returns CDR1 SGHDN and CDR2 FVKESK. V lost 3 bases and J 7 bases, leaving 15 bases between the germline ends. In nucleotides, the CDR3 is TGTGCCAGCAGCCACGGTGGGGGAACGGGTGAAGCTTTCTTT. Residues: CASSHGGGTGEAFF.

This clonotype was observed many times. The chain recombines TRBV29-1 with TRBJ1-1; D not resolved. The CDR3 is 11 amino acids. Germline V gene sequence: CDR1 SQVTM, CDR2 ANQGSEA. V dropped 1 base and J dropped 4 bases, with 4 bases sitting between them. The CDR3 nucleotides are TGCAGCGTTGAAGGCCCCACTGAAGCTTTCTTT. Translated: CSVEGPTEAFF.

This clonotype was seen ten or more times. V is TRBV19 and J is TRBJ1-1; D not certain. Trimming took 7 bases from V and 5 from J, leaving 17 bases between them. The CDR3 loop spans 14 amino acids. The germline gives CDR1 LNHDA, CDR2 SQIVND (reference sequence). The CDR3 loop reads CASTAGSQRTEAFF. CDR3 nucleotides: TGTGCCAGTACCGCCGGTAGTCAGAGGACTGAAGCTTTCTTT.

The J gene is TRBJ1-2, the V gene TRBV24-1, with TRBD1 as a possible D gene (5 bases). Germline CDR1 reads KGHDR; CDR2 reads SFDVKD. Between the trimmed V and J ends, which lost 8 bases and 2 bases, there was a span of 17 bases. CDR3 length: 15 amino acids. The CDR3 coding sequence is TGTGCCACCAATAGGGACCCGACGGCAAACTATGGCTACACCTTC. As protein: CATNRDPTANYGYTF.

In regard to this clonotype: Just one base apart from a much larger clone, this may be a read error. V usage is TRBV7-9 and J usage is TRBJ2-7; 7 bases align to TRBD1. Per germline, CDR1 SEHNR and CDR2 FQNEAQ (reference sequence). This CDR3 has 16 amino acids. The CDR3 here is CASSLDLSTGRYGQYF. The CDR3 DNA reads as TGCGCCAGCAGCTTGGACCTCTCGACAGGGCGGTACGGGCAGTACTTC.

With respect to this clonotype: This may arise from a read error, as a much more abundant clone is one base away. J is TRBJ1-2 and V is TRBV29-1; D not resolved. The CDR3 sequence is 12 residues long. Germline CDR1 is SQVTM and CDR2 is ANQGSEA. The V end was cut by 1 base, the J end by 4 bases, with 7 bases between. CDR3 bases: TGCAGCGTTGAAGGGGGTCTCTATGGCTACACCTTC. Amino acid sequence: CSVEGGLYGYTF.

V gene TRBV29-1 combines with J gene TRBJ2-5; 8 nucleotides line up with TRBD1. CDR1 is SQVTM and CDR2 is ANQGSEA in the germline V gene. The CDR3 sequence is 16 residues long. The J segment lost 1 base and the V segment lost 1 base, leaving 8 bases of the junction unmatched. The CDR3 DNA is TGCAGCGTTGAAGTTGGCAGGGGGACAGGCCAAGAGACCCAGTACTTC. This gives the protein CSVEVGRGTGQETQYF. Filled out from reference TRBV29-1 and TRBJ2-5, the complete variable domain reads SAVISQKPSRDICQRGTSLTIQCQVDSQVTMMFWYRQQPGQSLTLIATANQGSEATYESGFVIDKFPISRPNLTFSTLTVSNMSPEDSSIYLCSVEVGRGTGQETQYFGPGTRLLVL.

V gene TRBV24-1 combines with J gene TRBJ1-6, with 7 nucleotides matching TRBD1. This CDR3 has 15 amino acids. The germline CDR1 and CDR2 sequences are KGHDR and SFDVKD. V lost 5 bases to trimming and J lost 5 bases; unmatched junction nucleotides: 5. The chain's CDR3 is CATSAGDRNNSPLHF. CDR3 bases: TGTGCCACCAGTGCAGGGGACAGAAATAATTCACCCCTCCACTTT.

The V gene is TRBV20-1, the J gene TRBJ2-2; 7 bases line up with TRBD2. Trimming cost V 4 bases and J 0 bases; bases outside gene matches: 8. Germline CDR1 and CDR2: DFQATT and SNEGSKA (reference sequence). CDR3 length: 16 amino acids. CDR3 sequence: CSAKSAGAPNTGELFF. CDR3 nucleotide sequence: TGCAGTGCTAAATCCGCGGGAGCCCCGAACACCGGGGAGCTGTTTTTT.

J is TRBJ1-1 and V is TRBV14, with 7 bases fitting TRBD1. The V segment lost 8 bases and the J segment 5 bases; nucleotides outside the gene matches: 14. The CDR3 contains 15 residues. Per the germline V gene, CDR1 is SGHDN and CDR2 is FVKESK. CDR3 protein: CASGDLNRGGTEAFF. The CDR3 bases are TGTGCCAGCGGAGACCTGAACAGGGGCGGAACTGAAGCTTTCTTT.

This clonotype occurred once. The chain employs TRBV25-1 and TRBJ2-5, with 7 bases lining up with TRBD2. The CDR3 sequence is 13 residues long. Germline CDR1 and CDR2: MGHDK and SYGVNS. Losses at the gene ends were 8 bases for V and 2 bases for J; bases not matched to a gene: 5. As DNA, the CDR3 is TGTGCCAGCCCAAGGGGAGGGCAAGAGACCCAGTACTTC. Its protein product is CASPRGGQETQYF.

This clonotype was recorded at least ten times. CDR3 residues: CSAVLGNTTTLLTYEQYF. Here the CDR3 DNA reads TGCAGTGCTGTCCTCGGCAACACCACGACCCTATTAACCTACGAGCAGTACTTC. The chain joins TRBV20-1 to TRBJ2-7; D not certain. Germline-derived CDR1 and CDR2 are DFQATT and SNEGSKA (reference sequence). The length of the CDR3 is 18 residues. With 5 bases removed from V and 2 bases from J, the gap between germline ends came to 28 bases.

This clonotype was observed many times. The rearrangement joins TRBV19 to TRBJ1-1, with D hard to call. CDR3 length: 16 amino acids. Trimming stripped 5 bases from V and 3 bases from J, with 19 bases between. Germline loops: CDR1 LNHDA, CDR2 SQIVND (reference sequence). The CDR3 sequence is CASSRQVGKGDTEAFF. DNA for the CDR3: TGTGCCAGTAGTCGCCAGGTGGGGAAAGGCGACACTGAAGCTTTCTTT.

The V call is TRBV20-1, the J call TRBJ2-7, with 9 bases fitting TRBD1. Germline CDR1 DFQATT, CDR2 SNEGSKA (reference sequence). The junction had 3 bases not matched to a gene; V was cut back by 5 bases and J by 4 bases. CDR3 length: 12 amino acids. CDR3 DNA: TGCAGTGCTCGAGGACAGGGGTACGAGCAGTACTTC. Its protein is CSARGQGYEQYF.

This clonotype was seen more than once but under ten times. The chain is built from TRBV12-3 or TRBV12-4 and TRBJ1-2; 7 bases match TRBD1. After removal of 4 bases from V and 7 bases from J, the junction contained 6 bases not matched to a gene. The CDR3 is 13 amino acids. CDR3 loop: CASSWDRESGYTF. The CDR3 region has the DNA TGTGCCAGCAGTTGGGACAGAGAGAGTGGCTACACCTTC.

J is TRBJ2-7 and V is TRBV13; 11 bases fit TRBD2. Germline trimming cut 4 bases from V and 5 bases from J; bases unmatched to any gene: 10. The V gene's germline CDR1 is PRHDT and CDR2 FYEKMQ (reference sequence). The length of the CDR3 is 16 residues. CDR3 residues: CASSSSLAGATDEQYF. Written as DNA, the CDR3 is TGTGCCAGCAGCTCATCACTAGCGGGAGCAACGGACGAGCAGTACTTC.